Given below is one T cell receptor beta chain in context. This sample was included in a study of control samples from healthy donors and cancer patients. Clones were sequenced by immunoSEQ multiplex PCR, and TCRdb holds only the in-frame ones, with some missing. Seen here are 100,000 to 150,000 clones, about 90% observed once, and the top ten hold more than 1.5%. Germline V CDR1 and CDR2: SEHNR, FQNEAQ (reference sequence). There are 17 residues in the CDR3. The ends lost 1 base at V and 7 bases at J; junction bases unmatched: 7. The chain has TRBV7-9 and TRBJ2-2; 12 bases map to TRBD2. Sequencing was performed on blood. The sequence was collected from a man younger than 35 in good health. The CDR3 loop reads CASSLVRLAGVDGELFF. The CDR3 DNA sequence: TGTGCCAGCAGCTTAGTAAGACTAGCGGGAGTGGACGGGGAGCTGTTTTTT. The full variable domain, its missing parts supplied by reference TRBV7-9 and TRBJ2-2, is DTGVSQNPRHKITKRGQNVTFRCDPISEHNRLYWYRQTLGQGPEFLTYFQNEAQLEKSRLLSDRFSAERPKGSFSTLEIQRTEQGDSAMYLCASSLVRLAGVDGELFFGEGSRLTVL.